This T cell receptor (beta chain) was captured by sequencing in a study of control samples from healthy donors and cancer patients. Produced via immunoSEQ multiplex PCR; TCRdb's table is partial and in-frame only. The sample records about 54,000 clones, around 95% being singletons. For this clone: Compared with germline, one end of the junction differs, possibly owing to a read error.

CDR1 SGHRS and CDR2 YFSETQ come from the germline V gene. This CDR3 is built from 17 residues. The sequenced material came from blood. This chain joins TRBV5-1 and TRBJ2-7; D possibly matches TRBD1 or TRBD2 (7 bases each). This receptor was obtained from a woman aged 25 to 45 in good health. The CDR3 sequence: CASTLGRGGTHSYEQYF. CDR3 bases: TGCGCCAGCACCTTGGGCAGGGGGGGAACCCACTCCTACGAGCAGTACTTC.